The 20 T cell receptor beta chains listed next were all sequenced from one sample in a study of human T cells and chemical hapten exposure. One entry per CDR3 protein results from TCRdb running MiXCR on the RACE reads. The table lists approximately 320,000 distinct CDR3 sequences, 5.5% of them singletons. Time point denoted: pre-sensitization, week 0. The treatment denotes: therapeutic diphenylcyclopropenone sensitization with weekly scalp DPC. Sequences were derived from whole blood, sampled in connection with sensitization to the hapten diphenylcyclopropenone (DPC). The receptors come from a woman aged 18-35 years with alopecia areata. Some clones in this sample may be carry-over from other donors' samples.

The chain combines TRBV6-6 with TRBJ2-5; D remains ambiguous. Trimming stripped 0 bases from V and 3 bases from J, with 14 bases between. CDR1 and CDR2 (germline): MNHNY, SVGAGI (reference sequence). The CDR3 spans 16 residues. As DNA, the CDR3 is TGTGCCAGCAGTTACTCTATCGGATCCGAGGAAGAGACCCAGTACTTC. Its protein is CASSYSIGSEEETQYF.

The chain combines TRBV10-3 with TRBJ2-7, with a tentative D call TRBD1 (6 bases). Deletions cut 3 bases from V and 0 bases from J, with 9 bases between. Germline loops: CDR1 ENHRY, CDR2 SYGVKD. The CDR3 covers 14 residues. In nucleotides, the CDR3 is TGTGCCATCAGTGAACAGGGTAACTCCTACGAGCAGTACTTC. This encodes CAISEQGNSYEQYF.

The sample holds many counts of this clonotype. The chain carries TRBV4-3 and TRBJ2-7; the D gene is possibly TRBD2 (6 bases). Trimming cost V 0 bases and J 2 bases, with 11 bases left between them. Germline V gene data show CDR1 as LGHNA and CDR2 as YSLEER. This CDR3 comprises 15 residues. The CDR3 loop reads CASSQEAGLTYEQYF. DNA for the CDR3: TGCGCCAGCAGCCAAGAAGCGGGTCTGACCTACGAGCAGTACTTC.

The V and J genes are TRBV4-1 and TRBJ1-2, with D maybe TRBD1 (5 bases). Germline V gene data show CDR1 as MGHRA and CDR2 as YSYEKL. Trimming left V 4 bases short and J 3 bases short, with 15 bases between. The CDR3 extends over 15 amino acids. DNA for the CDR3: TGCGCCAGCAGCCCCTCTTCCCAGGGCGACTATGGCTACACCTTC. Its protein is CASSPSSQGDYGYTF.

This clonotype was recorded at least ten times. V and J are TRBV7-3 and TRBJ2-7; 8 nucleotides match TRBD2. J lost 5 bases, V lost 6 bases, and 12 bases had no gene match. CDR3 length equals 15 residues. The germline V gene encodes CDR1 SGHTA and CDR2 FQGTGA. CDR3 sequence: CASSMLGGGPHEQYF. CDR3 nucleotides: TGTGCCAGCAGTATGCTCGGGGGGGGACCGCACGAGCAGTACTTC.

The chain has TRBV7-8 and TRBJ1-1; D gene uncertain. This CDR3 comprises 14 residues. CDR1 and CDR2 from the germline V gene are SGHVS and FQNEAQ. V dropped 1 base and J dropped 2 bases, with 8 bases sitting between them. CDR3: CASSLEVRNTEAFF. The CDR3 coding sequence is TGTGCCAGCAGCTTAGAAGTTAGAAACACTGAAGCTTTCTTT.

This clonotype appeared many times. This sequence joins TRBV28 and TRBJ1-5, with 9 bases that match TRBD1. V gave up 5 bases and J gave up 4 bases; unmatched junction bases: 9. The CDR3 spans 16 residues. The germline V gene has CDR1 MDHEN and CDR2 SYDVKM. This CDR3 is CASSPLGDRVNQPQHF. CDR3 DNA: TGTGCCAGCAGTCCATTAGGGGACAGGGTAAATCAGCCCCAGCATTTT.

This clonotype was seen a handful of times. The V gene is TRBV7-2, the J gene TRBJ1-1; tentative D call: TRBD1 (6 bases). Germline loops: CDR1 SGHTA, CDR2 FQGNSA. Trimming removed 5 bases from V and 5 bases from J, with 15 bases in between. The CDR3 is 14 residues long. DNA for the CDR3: TGTGCCAGCAGCCAACAGGGAGGAGGGACTGAAGCTTTCTTT. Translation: CASSQQGGGTEAFF.

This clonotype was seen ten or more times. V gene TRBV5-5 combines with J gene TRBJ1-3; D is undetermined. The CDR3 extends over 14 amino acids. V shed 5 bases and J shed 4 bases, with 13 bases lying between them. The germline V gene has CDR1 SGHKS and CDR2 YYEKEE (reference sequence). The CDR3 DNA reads TGTGCCAGCAGTCTGCCTACCCCCGGAAACACCATATATTTT. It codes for CASSLPTPGNTIYF.

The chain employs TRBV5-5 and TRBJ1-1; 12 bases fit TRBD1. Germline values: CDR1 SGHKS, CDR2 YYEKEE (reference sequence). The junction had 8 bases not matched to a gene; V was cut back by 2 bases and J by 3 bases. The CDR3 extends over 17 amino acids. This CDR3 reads CASSFRDRGRRDTEAFF. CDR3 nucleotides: TGTGCCAGCAGCTTCCGGGACAGGGGGCGAAGGGACACTGAAGCTTTCTTT.

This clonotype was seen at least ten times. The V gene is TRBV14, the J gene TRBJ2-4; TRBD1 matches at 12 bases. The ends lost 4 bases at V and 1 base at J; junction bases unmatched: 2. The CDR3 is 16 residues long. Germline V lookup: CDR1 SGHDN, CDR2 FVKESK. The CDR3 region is CASSRGQGAAKNIQYF. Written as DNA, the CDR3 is TGTGCCAGCAGCCGGGGACAGGGGGCGGCCAAAAACATTCAGTACTTC.

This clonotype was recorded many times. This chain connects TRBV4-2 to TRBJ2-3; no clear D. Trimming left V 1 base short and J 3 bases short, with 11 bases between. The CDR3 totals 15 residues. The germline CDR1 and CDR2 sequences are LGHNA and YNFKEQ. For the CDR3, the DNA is TGTGCCAGCAGCCAAGCGTTTCGTAGGACAGATACGCAGTATTTT. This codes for CASSQAFRRTDTQYF.

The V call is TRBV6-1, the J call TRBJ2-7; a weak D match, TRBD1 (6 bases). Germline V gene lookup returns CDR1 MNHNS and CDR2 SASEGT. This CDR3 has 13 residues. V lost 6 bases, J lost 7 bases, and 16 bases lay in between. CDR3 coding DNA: TGTGCCAGCAGACGACAGGACGTGCGGGAGCAGTACTTC. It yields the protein CASRRQDVREQYF.

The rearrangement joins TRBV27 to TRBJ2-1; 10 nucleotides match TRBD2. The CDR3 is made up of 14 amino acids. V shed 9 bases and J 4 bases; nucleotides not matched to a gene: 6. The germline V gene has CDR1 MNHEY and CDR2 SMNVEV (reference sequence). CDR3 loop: CASYSGGRYNEQFF. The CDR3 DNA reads TGTGCCAGTTATAGCGGGGGGCGGTACAATGAGCAGTTCTTC.

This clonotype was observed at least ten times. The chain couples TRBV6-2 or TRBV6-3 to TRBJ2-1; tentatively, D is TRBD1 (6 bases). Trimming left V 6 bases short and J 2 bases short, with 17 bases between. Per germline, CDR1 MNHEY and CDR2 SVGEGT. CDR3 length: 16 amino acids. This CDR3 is CASRNQQGSPYNEQFF. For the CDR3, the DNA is TGTGCCAGCAGAAACCAACAGGGATCCCCCTACAATGAGCAGTTCTTC.

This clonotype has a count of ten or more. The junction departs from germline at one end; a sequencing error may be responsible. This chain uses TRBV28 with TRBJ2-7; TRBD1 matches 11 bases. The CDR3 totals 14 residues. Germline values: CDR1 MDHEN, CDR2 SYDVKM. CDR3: CASSMADRGPFFSF. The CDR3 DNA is TGTGCCAGCAGTATGGCGGACAGGGGGCCCTTTTTCTCTTTC.

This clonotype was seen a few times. The CDR3 DNA sequence: TGCAGTGCCACCCTTTCCCCTGGGTCGGGGGGGAATGAAGCTTTCTTT. Amino acid sequence: CSATLSPGSGGNEAFF. The chain uses TRBV20-1 and TRBJ1-1, with a possible D match to TRBD1 (5 bases). Germline-derived CDR1 and CDR2 are DFQATT and SNEGSKA (reference sequence). This CDR3 is 16 amino acids long. The V gene lost 6 bases and the J gene lost 7 bases, with 27 bases spanning the gap.

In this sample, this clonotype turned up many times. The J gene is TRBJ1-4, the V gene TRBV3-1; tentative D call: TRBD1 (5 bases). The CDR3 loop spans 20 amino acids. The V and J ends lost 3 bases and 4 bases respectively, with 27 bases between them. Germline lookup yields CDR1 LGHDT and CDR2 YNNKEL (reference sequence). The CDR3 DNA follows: TGTGCCAGCAGCCAGTTTCGCGGGACTCCCGAAATCAAAGTTAATGAAAAACTGTTTTTT. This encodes CASSQFRGTPEIKVNEKLFF.

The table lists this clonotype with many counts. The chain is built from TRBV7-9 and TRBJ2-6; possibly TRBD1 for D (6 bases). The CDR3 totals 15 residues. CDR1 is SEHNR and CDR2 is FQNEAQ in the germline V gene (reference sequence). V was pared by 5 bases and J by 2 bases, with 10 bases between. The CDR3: CASSLQGTGANVLTF. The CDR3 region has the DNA TGTGCCAGCAGCCTACAGGGAACTGGGGCCAACGTCCTGACTTTC. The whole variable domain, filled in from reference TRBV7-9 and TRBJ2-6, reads DTGVSQNPRHKITKRGQNVTFRCDPISEHNRLYWYRQTLGQGPEFLTYFQNEAQLEKSRLLSDRFSAERPKGSFSTLEIQRTEQGDSAMYLCASSLQGTGANVLTFGAGSRLTVL.

The CDR3 loop is CASSYGTTVNYGYTF. The CDR3 DNA reads as TGTGCCAGCAGTTACGGGACCACAGTTAACTATGGCTACACCTTC. The chain recombines TRBV6-5 with TRBJ1-2; a possible D gene is TRBD1 (5 bases). The V gene lost 2 bases and the J gene lost 1 base, with 11 bases spanning the gap. The length of the CDR3 is 15 residues. Germline CDR1 is MNHEY and CDR2 is SVGAGI.